The rows below give T cell receptor beta chains drawn from one sample of a study of blood T cell repertoires in COVID-19. Data came from immunoSEQ multiplex PCR; TCRdb stores just in-frame clones and leaves some out. The table lists approximately 140,000 clones, around nine tenths of them singletons. Sequencing input: peripheral blood. The receptors shown here come from a man aged 70 or older with active COVID-19. The CDR3 runs from the conserved cysteine through the conserved F or W. Each record gives: J gene, clone size, D gene, V gene, CDR3 protein, CDR3 DNA. D genes are given only for firm matches. Clone sizes are given selectively: once, few, many, or a class where the clone is expanded.

TRBJ2-1	-	-	TRBV7-7	CASSLYSGSGNEQFF	TGTGCCAGCAGCTTATATTCGGGATCGGGCAATGAGCAGTTCTTC
TRBJ2-7	-	-	TRBV7-9	CASSLRDGGTYEQYF	TGTGCCAGCAGCTTACGGGACGGGGGAACCTACGAGCAGTACTTC
TRBJ2-7	-	TRBD1	TRBV6-5	CASSYGDRGGLDEQYF	TGTGCCAGCAGTTACGGGGACAGGGGGGGGTTGGACGAGCAGTACTTC
TRBJ2-7	few	TRBD2	TRBV14	CASSPGTSGNYEQYF	TGTGCCAGCAGCCCCGGGACTAGCGGGAACTACGAGCAGTACTTC
TRBJ1-5	-	-	TRBV19	CASSPWEGGGNQPQHF	TGTGCCAGTAGTCCGTGGGAGGGAGGCGGCAATCAGCCCCAGCATTTT
TRBJ1-1	-	-	TRBV2	CASSEEGGTEAFF	TGTGCCAGCAGTGAAGAAGGGGGCACTGAAGCTTTCTTT
TRBJ2-5	once	TRBD1	TRBV5-8	CASSYPGTGSETQYF	TGTGCCAGCAGCTACCCCGGGACAGGGTCGGAGACCCAGTACTTC
TRBJ2-5	-	-	TRBV2	CASSEEMRQSKETQYF	TGTGCCAGCAGTGAGGAGATGAGGCAGTCCAAAGAGACCCAGTACTTC
TRBJ2-3	-	-	TRBV7-2	CASREAGSQDTQYF	TGTGCCAGCCGCGAAGCCGGGTCCCAAGATACGCAGTATTTT
TRBJ2-5	-	-	TRBV2	CASSEIQGLKETQYF	TGTGCCAGCAGTGAAATCCAGGGGTTGAAAGAGACCCAGTACTTC
TRBJ1-3	-	-	TRBV7-9	CASSEVLSGNTIYF	TGTGCCAGCAGCGAGGTCCTCTCTGGAAACACCATATATTTT
TRBJ2-1	-	TRBD2	TRBV9	CASSQLASGSYNEQFF	TGTGCCAGCAGCCAATTAGCTAGCGGGAGCTACAATGAGCAGTTCTTC
TRBJ1-6	-	TRBD1	TRBV10-3	CAIRTGGSNSPLHF	TGTGCCATACGGACAGGGGGATCTAATTCACCCCTCCACTTT
TRBJ1-1	-	-	TRBV2	CASSVDSNTEAFF	TGTGCCAGCAGTGTAGACAGTAACACTGAAGCTTTCTTT
TRBJ2-7	-	TRBD2	TRBV27	CASSPRTSGSNSEQYF	TGTGCCAGCAGTCCCCGAACTAGCGGGAGCAACAGCGAGCAGTACTTC
TRBJ1-4	once	-	TRBV6-6	CASRSAGGGNEKLFF	TGTGCCAGCAGATCCGCTGGCGGGGGCAATGAAAAACTGTTTTTT
TRBJ2-3	once	TRBD2	TRBV2	CASRWVGLAGYPDTQYF	TGTGCCAGCAGATGGGTGGGACTAGCGGGTTATCCAGATACGCAGTATTTT
TRBJ1-2	-	TRBD1	TRBV4-1	CASSPFRGVGYTF	TGCGCCAGCAGCCCCTTCAGGGGGGTGGGCTACACCTTC
TRBJ2-2	once	TRBD2	TRBV29-1	CSVGWVAGGNTGELFF	TGCAGCGTTGGGTGGGTAGCGGGAGGGAACACCGGGGAGCTGTTTTTT
TRBJ2-3	-	TRBD2	TRBV7-9	CASSLGAGVDTQYF	TGTGCCAGCAGCTTAGGAGCGGGAGTCGATACGCAGTATTTT
TRBJ2-7	-	TRBD2	TRBV9	CASSPRTSGGREQYF	TGTGCCAGCAGCCCTCGGACTAGCGGGGGAAGGGAGCAGTACTTC
TRBJ1-4	-	TRBD1	TRBV28	CASSSPRGQGLEKLFF	TGTGCCAGCAGTTCTCCCCGGGGACAGGGCTTGGAAAAACTGTTTTTT
TRBJ2-3	-	-	TRBV7-2	CASSFQFTDTQYF	TGTGCCAGCTCCTTTCAGTTCACAGATACGCAGTATTTT
TRBJ2-3	-	TRBD2	TRBV28	CASSFGGSNTDTQYF	TGTGCCAGCAGTTTTGGCGGGAGTAACACAGATACGCAGTATTTT
TRBJ2-7	once	-	TRBV2	CASRGRGEQYF	TGTGCCAGCAGGGGCCGGGGCGAGCAGTACTTC
TRBJ1-1	-	-	TRBV29-1	CSVEARNTEAFF	TGCAGCGTTGAGGCCCGGAACACTGAAGCTTTCTTT
TRBJ2-2	-	TRBD1	TRBV24-1	CATSDPGQGVTGELFF	TGTGCCACCAGTGATCCGGGACAGGGGGTTACCGGGGAGCTGTTTTTT
TRBJ2-3	-	TRBD2	TRBV5-1	CASSLGTSGSTDTQYF	TGCGCCAGCAGCTTGGGGACTAGCGGTAGCACAGATACGCAGTATTTT
TRBJ2-3	-	-	TRBV5-4	CASSLLGSTDTQYF	TGTGCCAGCAGCTTGTTGGGCTCCACAGATACGCAGTATTTT
TRBJ1-2	-	-	TRBV4-1	CASSQGVGSYGYTF	TGCGCCAGCAGCCAAGGAGTGGGGAGCTATGGCTACACCTTC
TRBJ2-1	-	TRBD2	TRBV6-5	CASRAGTSKGDEQFF	TGTGCCAGCAGAGCCGGGACTAGCAAGGGCGATGAGCAGTTCTTC
TRBJ2-5	-	TRBD2	TRBV29-1	CSVDSGRAETQYF	TGCAGCGTTGACAGCGGGAGGGCCGAGACCCAGTACTTC
TRBJ2-7	-	TRBD1	TRBV5-6	CASSVLQGARGYEQYF	TGTGCCAGCAGCGTTCTTCAGGGGGCAAGAGGCTACGAGCAGTACTTC
TRBJ1-1	-	TRBD1	TRBV5-8	CASSSRTGLKAFF	TGTGCCAGCAGCTCACGGACAGGGTTAAAAGCTTTCTTT
TRBJ2-3	-	TRBD2	TRBV15	CATSRGGAGGPGDTQYF	TGTGCCACCAGCAGAGGAGGGGCGGGAGGGCCTGGAGATACGCAGTATTTT
TRBJ2-2	-	-	TRBV19	CASTPRLAAGELFF	TGTGCCAGTACCCCCCGGCTAGCAGCCGGGGAGCTGTTTTTT
TRBJ2-1	once	-	TRBV6-2/TRBV6-3	CASSIDSYNEQFF	TGTGCCAGCAGTATTGACTCATACAATGAGCAGTTCTTC
TRBJ2-7	-	TRBD2	TRBV27	CASSPGGTVNEQYF	TGTGCCAGCAGTCCCGGGGGGACTGTAAACGAGCAGTACTTC
TRBJ2-7	-	-	TRBV7-3	CASSLAGPTYEQYF	TGTGCCAGCAGCCTCGCAGGCCCAACCTACGAGCAGTACTTC
TRBJ1-5	-	TRBD1	TRBV5-1	CASSLEGAYNQPQHF	TGCGCCAGCAGCTTGGAGGGGGCGTATAATCAGCCCCAGCATTTT
TRBJ2-6	-	-	TRBV5-4	CASSQREGANVLTF	TGTGCCAGCAGCCAACGAGAGGGGGCCAACGTCCTGACTTTC
TRBJ2-1	-	TRBD1	TRBV7-3	CASSPRTGGYNEQFF	TGTGCCAGCAGCCCCCGGACAGGGGGCTACAATGAGCAGTTCTTC
TRBJ1-1	-	-	TRBV10-1	CASSGSRGANTEAFF	TGCGCCAGCAGTGGATCCCGGGGGGCCAACACTGAAGCTTTCTTT
TRBJ2-1	-	-	TRBV7-3	CASSYSSYNEQFF	TGTGCCAGCAGTTATAGCTCCTACAATGAGCAGTTCTTC
TRBJ2-2	-	TRBD2	TRBV7-2	CASNVRPGGNTGELFF	TGTGCCAGCAACGTTAGACCGGGGGGGAACACCGGGGAGCTGTTTTTT
TRBJ2-7	-	-	TRBV10-1	CASSKGGTYEQYF	TGCGCCAGCAGTAAGGGGGGGACGTACGAGCAGTACTTC
TRBJ2-1	-	-	TRBV3-1/TRBV3-2	CASSQARGNSYNEQFF	TGTGCCAGCAGCCAAGCCCGGGGGAACTCCTACAATGAGCAGTTCTTC
TRBJ2-5	once	-	TRBV11-2	CASSLVAETQYF	TGTGCCAGCAGCTTAGTAGCAGAGACCCAGTACTTC
TRBJ2-1	-	TRBD2	TRBV2	CATKGFSGSDYNEQFF	TGTGCCACCAAGGGGTTTAGCGGGAGTGACTACAATGAGCAGTTCTTC
TRBJ2-2	-	TRBD2	TRBV11-2	CASSLAVREWFGELFF	TGTGCCAGCAGCTTAGCGGTGCGGGAGTGGTTCGGGGAGCTGTTTTTT
TRBJ2-7	-	TRBD2	TRBV2	CASSGTSGGRGEQYF	TGTGCCAGCAGTGGGACTAGCGGGGGACGTGGGGAGCAGTACTTC
TRBJ1-5	once	-	TRBV28	CASRPQGSNQPQHF	TGTGCCAGCAGACCGCAGGGGAGCAATCAGCCCCAGCATTTT